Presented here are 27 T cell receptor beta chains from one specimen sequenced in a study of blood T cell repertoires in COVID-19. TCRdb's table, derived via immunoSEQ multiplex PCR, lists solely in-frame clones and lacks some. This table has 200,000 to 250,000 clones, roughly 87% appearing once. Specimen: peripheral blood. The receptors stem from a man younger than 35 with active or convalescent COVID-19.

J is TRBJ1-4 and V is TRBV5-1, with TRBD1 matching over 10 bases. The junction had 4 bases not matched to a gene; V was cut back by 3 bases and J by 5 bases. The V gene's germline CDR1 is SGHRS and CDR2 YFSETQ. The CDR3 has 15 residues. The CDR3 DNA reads TGCGCCAGCAGCTCAGGGACAGGGGCGAATGAAAAACTGTTTTTT. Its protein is CASSSGTGANEKLFF. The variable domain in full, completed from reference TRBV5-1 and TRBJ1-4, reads KAGVTQTPRYLIKTRGQQVTLSCSPISGHRSVSWYQQTPGQGLQFLFEYFSETQRNKGNFPGRFSGRQFSNSRSEMNVSTLELGDSALYLCASSSGTGANEKLFFGSGTQLSVL.

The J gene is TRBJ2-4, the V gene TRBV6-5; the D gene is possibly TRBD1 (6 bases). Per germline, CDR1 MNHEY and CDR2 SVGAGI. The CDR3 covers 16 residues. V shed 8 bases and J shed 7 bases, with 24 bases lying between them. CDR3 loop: CASRFGIQGGGNIQYF. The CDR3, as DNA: TGTGCCAGCCGTTTTGGAATACAGGGTGGTGGGAACATTCAGTACTTC.

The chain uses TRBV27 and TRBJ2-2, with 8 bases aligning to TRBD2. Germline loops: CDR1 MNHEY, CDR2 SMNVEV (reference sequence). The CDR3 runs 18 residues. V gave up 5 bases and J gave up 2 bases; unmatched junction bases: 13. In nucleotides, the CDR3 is TGTGCCAGCAGTACAAACCCAGCGGGAGCGAAAAACACCGGGGAGCTGTTTTTT. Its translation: CASSTNPAGAKNTGELFF.

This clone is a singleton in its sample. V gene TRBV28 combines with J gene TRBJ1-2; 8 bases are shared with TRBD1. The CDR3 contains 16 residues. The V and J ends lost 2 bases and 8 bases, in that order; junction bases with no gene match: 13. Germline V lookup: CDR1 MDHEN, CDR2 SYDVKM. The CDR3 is CASSLGLGQGPRGYTF. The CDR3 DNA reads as TGTGCCAGCAGTTTAGGGCTTGGACAGGGACCACGGGGCTACACCTTC.

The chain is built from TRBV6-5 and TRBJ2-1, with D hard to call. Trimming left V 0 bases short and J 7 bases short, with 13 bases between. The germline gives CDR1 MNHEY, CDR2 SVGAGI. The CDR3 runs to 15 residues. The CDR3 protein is CASSYSAAPRNEQFF. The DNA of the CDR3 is TGTGCCAGCAGTTACTCGGCGGCTCCGAGGAATGAGCAGTTCTTC.

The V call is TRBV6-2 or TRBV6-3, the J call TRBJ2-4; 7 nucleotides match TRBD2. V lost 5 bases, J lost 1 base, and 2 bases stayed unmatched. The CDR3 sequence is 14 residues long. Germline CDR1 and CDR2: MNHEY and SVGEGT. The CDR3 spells CASSGGVAKNIQYF. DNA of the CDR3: TGTGCCAGCAGTGGGGGGGTTGCCAAAAACATTCAGTACTTC.

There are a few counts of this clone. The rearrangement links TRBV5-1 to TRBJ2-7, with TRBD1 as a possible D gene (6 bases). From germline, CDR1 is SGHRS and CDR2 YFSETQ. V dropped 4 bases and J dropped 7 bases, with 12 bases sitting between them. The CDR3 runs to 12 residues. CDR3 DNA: TGCGCCAGCAGCCCACCCGGGACAGAGCAGTACTTC. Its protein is CASSPPGTEQYF.

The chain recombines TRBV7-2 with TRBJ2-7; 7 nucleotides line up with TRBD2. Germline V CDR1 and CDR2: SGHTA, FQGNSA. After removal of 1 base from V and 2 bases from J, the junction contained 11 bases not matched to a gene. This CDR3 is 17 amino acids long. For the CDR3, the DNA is TGTGCCAGCAGCTTAGTCGGGAGGAGTTTACCGACCTACGAGCAGTACTTC. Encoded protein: CASSLVGRSLPTYEQYF.

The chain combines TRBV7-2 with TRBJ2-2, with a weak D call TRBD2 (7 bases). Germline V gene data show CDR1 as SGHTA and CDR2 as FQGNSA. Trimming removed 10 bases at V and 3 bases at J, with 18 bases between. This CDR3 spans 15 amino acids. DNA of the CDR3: TGTGCCAACACCCGAAGGGGGGGAGACACCGGGGAGCTGTTTTTT. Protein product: CANTRRGGDTGELFF.

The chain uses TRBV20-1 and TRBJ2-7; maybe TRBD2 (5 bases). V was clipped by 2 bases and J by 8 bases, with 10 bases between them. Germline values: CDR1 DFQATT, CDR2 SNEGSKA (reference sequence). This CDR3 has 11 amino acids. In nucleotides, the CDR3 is TGCAGTGCTAGATCTGGACTGAAGCAGTACTTC. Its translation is CSARSGLKQYF.

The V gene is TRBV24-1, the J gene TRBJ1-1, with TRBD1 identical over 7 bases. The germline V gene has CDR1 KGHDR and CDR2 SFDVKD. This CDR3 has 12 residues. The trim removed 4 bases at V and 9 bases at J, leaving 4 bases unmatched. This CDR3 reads CATSDPQGKAFF. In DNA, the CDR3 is TGTGCCACCAGTGACCCACAGGGGAAAGCTTTCTTT.

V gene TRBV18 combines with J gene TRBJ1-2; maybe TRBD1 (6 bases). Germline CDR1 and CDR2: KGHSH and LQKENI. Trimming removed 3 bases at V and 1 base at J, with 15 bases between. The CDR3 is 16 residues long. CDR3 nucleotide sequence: TGTGCCAGCTCACCTTCAAAGACAGGACTTAACTATGGCTACACCTTC. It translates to CASSPSKTGLNYGYTF.

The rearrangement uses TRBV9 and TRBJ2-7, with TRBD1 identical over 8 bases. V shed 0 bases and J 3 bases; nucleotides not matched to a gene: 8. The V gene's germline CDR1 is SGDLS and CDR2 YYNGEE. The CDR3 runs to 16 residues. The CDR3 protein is CASSVAIGQGFYEQYF. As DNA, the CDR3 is TGTGCCAGCAGCGTAGCAATTGGACAGGGATTCTACGAGCAGTACTTC.

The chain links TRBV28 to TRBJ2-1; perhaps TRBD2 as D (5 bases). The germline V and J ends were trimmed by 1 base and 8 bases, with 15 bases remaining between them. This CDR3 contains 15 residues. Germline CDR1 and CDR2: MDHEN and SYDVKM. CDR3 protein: CASSLFGGGFDEQFF. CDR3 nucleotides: TGTGCCAGCAGTTTATTTGGAGGTGGATTTGATGAGCAGTTCTTC.

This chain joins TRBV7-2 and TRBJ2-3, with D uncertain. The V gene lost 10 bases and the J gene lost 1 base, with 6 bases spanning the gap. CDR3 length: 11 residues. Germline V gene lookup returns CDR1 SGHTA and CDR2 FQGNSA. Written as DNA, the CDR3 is TGTGCCACCCGTCGCACAGATACGCAGTATTTT. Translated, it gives CATRRTDTQYF. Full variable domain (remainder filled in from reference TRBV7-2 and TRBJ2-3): GAGVSQSPSNKVTEKGKDVELRCDPISGHTALYWYRQSLGQGLEFLIYFQGNSAPDKSGLPSDRFSAERTGGSVSTLTIQRTQQEDSAVYLCATRRTDTQYFGPGTRLTVL.

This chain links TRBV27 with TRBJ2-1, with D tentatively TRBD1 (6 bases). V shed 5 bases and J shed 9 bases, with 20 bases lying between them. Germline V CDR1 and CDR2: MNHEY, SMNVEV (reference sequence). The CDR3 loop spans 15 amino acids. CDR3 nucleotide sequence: TGTGCCAGCAGTCCCGGTACCACAGGGTGGGGTGAGCAGTTCTTC. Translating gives CASSPGTTGWGEQFF.

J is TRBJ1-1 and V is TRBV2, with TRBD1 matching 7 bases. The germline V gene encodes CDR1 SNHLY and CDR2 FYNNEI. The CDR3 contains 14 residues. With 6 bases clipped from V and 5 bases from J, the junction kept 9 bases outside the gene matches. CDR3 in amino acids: CASRLRQGETEAFF. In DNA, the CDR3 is TGTGCCAGCAGGCTGAGACAGGGAGAAACTGAAGCTTTCTTT.

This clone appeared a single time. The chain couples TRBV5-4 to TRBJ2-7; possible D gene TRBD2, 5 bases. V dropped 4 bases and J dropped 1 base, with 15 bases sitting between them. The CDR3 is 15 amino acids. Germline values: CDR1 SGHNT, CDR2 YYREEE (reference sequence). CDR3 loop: CASSPRGSVSYEQYF. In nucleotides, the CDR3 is TGTGCCAGCAGCCCCCGGGGTAGCGTTTCCTACGAGCAGTACTTC.

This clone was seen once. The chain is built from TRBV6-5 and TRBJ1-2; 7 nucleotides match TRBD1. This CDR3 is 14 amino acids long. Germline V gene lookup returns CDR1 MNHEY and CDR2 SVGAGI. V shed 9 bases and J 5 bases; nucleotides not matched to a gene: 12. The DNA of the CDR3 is TGTGCCAGTCTGGGACAGTCTGAGGGATATGGCTACACCTTC. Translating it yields CASLGQSEGYGYTF.

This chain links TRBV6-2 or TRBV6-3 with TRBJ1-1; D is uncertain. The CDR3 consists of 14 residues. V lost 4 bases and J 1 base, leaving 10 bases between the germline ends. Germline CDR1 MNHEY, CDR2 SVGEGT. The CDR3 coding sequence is TGTGCCAGCAGTTTTTCAGCGGGGAACACTGAAGCTTTCTTT. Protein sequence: CASSFSAGNTEAFF.

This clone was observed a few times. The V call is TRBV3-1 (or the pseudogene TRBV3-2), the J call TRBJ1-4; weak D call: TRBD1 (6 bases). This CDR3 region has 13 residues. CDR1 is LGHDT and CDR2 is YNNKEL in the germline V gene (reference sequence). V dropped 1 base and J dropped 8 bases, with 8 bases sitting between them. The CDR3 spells CASSQGGREKLFF. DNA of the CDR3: TGTGCCAGCAGCCAAGGGGGGCGGGAAAAACTGTTTTTT.

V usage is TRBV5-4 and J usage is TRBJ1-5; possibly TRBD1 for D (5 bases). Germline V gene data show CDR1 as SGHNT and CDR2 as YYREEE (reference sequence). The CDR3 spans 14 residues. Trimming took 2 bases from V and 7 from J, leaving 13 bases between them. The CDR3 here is CASSLAGDAQPQHF. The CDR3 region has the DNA TGTGCCAGCAGCTTAGCGGGGGATGCGCAGCCCCAGCATTTT.

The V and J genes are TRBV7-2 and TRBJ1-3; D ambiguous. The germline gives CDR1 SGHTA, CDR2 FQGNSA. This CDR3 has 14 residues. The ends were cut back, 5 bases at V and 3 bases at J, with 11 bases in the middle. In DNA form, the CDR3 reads TGTGCCAGCAGCCAGCAAGCGAGTGGAAACACCATATATTTT. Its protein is CASSQQASGNTIYF.

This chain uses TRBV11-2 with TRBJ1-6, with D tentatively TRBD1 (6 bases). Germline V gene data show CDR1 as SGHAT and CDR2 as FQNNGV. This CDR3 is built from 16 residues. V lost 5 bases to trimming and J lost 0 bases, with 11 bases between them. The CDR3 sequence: CASSRGQSSYNSPLHF. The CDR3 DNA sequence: TGTGCCAGCAGCCGGGGACAAAGCTCCTATAATTCACCCCTCCACTTT.

CDR3 protein: CASSPGTGPYEQYF. Here the CDR3 DNA reads TGTGCCAGCTCCCCCGGGACAGGGCCCTACGAGCAGTACTTC. V and J are TRBV18 and TRBJ2-7; 9 nucleotides align to TRBD1. The V gene's germline CDR1 is KGHSH and CDR2 LQKENI. Trimming cost V 6 bases and J 2 bases; bases outside gene matches: 5. This CDR3 spans 14 amino acids.

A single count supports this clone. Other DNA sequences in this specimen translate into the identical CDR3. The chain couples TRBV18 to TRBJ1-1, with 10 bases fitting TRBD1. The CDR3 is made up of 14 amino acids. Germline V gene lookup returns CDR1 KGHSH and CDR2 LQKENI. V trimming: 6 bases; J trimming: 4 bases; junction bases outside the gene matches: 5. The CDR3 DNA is TGTGCCAGCTCCCTAGGACAGGGGGGCACTGAAGCTTTCTTT. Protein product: CASSLGQGGTEAFF.

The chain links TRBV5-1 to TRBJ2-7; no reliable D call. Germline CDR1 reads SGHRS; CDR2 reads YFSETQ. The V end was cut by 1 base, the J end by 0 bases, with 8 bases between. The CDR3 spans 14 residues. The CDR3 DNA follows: TGCGCCAGCAGCTTGATCGGTAGCTCCTACGAGCAGTACTTC. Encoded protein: CASSLIGSSYEQYF.